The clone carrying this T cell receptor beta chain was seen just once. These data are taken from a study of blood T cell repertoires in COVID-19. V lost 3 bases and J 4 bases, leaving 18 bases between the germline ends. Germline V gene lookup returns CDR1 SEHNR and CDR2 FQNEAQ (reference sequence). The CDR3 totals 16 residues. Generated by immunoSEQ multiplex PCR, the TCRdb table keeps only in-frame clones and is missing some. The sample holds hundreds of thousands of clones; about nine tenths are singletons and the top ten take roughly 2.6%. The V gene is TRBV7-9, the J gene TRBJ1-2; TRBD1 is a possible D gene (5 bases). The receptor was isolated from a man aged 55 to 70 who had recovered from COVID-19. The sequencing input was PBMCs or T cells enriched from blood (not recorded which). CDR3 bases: TGTGCCAGCAGCTTTAGCTGGACACGACAGACCTATGGCTACACCTTC. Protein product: CASSFSWTRQTYGYTF.